This entry is about one T cell receptor (beta chain). The antigen remains undetermined. This record belongs to a study of STAT3 mutations in large granular lymphocyte leukemia. Each sample's TCRbeta library yielded on average approximately 41,000 productive templates. Sequencing used immunoSEQ multiplex PCR; TCRdb keeps in-frame clones, though not all of them. The data show over 30,000 clones, about 88% seen once. Study results and limitations: In T-cell large granular lymphocyte leukemia, about half of patients showed multiple immunodominant subclonotypes.

This TCR derives from a human donor with T large granular lymphocyte leukemia. Some clones in this sample may be carry-over from other donors' samples. The specimen sequenced was PBMCs.

CDR3 DNA: TGTGCCAGCAGCCCCTCAATGGCAGATACGCAGTATTTT. Residues: CASSPSMADTQYF. The chain has TRBV9 and TRBJ2-3; D is undetermined. Germline V CDR1 and CDR2: SGDLS, YYNGEE. V lost 4 bases and J 4 bases, leaving 10 bases between the germline ends. The CDR3 covers 13 residues.